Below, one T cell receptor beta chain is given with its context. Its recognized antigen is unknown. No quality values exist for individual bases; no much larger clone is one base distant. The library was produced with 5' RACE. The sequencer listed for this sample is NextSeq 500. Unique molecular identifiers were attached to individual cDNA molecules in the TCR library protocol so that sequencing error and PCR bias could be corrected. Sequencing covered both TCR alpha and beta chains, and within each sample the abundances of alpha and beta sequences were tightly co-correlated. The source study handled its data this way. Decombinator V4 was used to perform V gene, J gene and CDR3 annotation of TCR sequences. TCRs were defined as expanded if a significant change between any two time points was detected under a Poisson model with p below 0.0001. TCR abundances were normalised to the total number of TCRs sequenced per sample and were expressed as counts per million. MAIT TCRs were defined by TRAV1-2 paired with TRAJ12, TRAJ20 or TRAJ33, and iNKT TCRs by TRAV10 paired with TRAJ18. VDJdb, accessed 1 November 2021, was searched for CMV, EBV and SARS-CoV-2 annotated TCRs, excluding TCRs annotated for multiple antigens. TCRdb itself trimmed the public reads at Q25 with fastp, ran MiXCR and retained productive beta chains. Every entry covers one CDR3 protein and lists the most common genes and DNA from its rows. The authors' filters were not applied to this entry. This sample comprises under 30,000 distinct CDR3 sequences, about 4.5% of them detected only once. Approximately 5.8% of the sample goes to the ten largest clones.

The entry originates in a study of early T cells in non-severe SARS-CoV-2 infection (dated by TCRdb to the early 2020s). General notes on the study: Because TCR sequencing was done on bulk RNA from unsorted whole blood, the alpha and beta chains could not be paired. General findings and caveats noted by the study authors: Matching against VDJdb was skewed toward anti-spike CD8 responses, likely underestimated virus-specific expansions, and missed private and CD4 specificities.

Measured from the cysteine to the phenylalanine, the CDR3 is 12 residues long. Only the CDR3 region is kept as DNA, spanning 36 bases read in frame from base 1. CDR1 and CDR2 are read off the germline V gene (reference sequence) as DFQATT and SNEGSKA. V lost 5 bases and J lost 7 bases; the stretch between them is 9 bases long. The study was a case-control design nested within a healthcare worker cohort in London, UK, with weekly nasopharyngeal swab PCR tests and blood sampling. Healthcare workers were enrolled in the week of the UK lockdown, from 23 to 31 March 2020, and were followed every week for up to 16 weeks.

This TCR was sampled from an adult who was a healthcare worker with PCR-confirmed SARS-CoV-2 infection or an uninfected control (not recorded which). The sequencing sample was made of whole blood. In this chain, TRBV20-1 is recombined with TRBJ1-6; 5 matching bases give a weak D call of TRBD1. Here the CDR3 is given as CSARGSNSPLHF. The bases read TGCAGTGCTCGGGGGAGCAATTCACCCCTCCACTTT.